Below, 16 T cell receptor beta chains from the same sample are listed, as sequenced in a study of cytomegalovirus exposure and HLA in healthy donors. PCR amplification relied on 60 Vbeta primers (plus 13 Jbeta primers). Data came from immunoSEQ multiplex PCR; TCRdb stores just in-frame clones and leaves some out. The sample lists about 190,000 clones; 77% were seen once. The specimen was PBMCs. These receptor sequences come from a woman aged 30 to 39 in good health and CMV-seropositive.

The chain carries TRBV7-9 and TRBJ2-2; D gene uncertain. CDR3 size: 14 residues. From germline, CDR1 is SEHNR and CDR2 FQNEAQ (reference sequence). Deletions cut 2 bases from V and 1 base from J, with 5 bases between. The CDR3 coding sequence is TGTGCCAGCAGCTTATTACTGAACACCGGGGAGCTGTTTTTT. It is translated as CASSLLLNTGELFF.

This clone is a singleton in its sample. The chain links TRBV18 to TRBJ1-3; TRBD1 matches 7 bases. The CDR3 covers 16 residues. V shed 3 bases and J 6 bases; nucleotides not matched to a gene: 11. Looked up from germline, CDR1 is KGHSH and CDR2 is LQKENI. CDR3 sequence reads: CASSPGFYRGENTIYF. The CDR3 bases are TGTGCCAGCTCACCTGGGTTCTACAGGGGAGAAAACACCATATATTTT.

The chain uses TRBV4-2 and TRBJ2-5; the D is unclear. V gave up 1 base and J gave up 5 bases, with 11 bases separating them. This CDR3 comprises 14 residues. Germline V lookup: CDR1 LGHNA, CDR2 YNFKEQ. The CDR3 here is CASSQAFIRETQYF. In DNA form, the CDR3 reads TGTGCCAGCAGCCAAGCTTTCATTCGGGAGACCCAGTACTTC.

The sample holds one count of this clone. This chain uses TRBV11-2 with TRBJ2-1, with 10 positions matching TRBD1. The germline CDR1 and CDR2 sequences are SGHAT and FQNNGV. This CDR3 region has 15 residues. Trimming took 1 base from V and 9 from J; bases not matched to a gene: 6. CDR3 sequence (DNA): TGTGCCAGCAGCTTAGTGGGACAGGGGTTCGGTGAGCAGTTCTTC. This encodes CASSLVGQGFGEQFF.

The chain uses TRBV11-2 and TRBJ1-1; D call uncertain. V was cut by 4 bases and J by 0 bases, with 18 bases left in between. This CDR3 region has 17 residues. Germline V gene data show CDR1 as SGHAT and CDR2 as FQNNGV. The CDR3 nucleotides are TGTGCCAGCAGCTACGACGGACTATCTCTTATGAACACTGAAGCTTTCTTT. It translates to CASSYDGLSLMNTEAFF.

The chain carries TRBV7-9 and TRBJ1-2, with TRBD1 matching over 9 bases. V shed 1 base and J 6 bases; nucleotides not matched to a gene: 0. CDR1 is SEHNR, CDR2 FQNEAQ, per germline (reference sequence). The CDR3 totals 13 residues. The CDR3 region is CASSLGTGDGYTF. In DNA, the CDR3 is TGTGCCAGCAGCTTAGGGACAGGGGATGGCTACACCTTC.

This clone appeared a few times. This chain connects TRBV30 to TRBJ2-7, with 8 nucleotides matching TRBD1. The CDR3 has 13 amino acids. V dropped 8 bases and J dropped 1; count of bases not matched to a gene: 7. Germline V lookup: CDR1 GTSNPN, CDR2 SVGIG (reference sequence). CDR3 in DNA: TGTGCCGGGGGGACAGGATTATCCTACGAGCAGTACTTC. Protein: CAGGTGLSYEQYF.

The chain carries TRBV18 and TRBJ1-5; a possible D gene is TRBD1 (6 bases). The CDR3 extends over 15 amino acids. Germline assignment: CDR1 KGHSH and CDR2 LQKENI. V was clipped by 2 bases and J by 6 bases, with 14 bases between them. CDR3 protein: CASSPGQGKVQPQHF. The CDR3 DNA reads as TGTGCCAGCTCACCAGGCCAGGGGAAGGTTCAGCCCCAGCATTTT.

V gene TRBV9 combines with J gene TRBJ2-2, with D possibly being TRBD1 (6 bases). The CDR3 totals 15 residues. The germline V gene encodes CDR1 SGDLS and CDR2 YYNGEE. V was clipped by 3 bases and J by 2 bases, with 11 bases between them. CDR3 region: CASSATGQNTGELFF. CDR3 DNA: TGTGCCAGCAGCGCGACAGGACAAAACACCGGGGAGCTGTTTTTT.

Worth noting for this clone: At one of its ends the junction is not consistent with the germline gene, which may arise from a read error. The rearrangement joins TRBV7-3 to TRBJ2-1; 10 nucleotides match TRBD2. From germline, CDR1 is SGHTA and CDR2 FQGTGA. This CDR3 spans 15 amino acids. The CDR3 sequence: CASTLSGREGDEQFF. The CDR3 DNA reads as TGTGCCAGCACCTTAAGCGGGAGGGAGGGCGATGAGCAGTTCTTC.

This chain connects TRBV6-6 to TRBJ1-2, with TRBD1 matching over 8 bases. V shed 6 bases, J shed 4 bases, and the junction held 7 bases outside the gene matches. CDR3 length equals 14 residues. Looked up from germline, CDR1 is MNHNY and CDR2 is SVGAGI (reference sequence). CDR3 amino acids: CASRRTGSVYGYTF. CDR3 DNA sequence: TGTGCCAGCAGACGGACAGGGTCCGTCTATGGCTACACCTTC.

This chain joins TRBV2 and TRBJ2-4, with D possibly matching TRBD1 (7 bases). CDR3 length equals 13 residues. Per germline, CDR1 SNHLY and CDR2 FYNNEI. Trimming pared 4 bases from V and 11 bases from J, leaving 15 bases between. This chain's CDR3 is CASSGDQGGVQYF. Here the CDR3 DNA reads TGTGCCAGCAGTGGGGACCAGGGGGGCGTTCAGTACTTC.

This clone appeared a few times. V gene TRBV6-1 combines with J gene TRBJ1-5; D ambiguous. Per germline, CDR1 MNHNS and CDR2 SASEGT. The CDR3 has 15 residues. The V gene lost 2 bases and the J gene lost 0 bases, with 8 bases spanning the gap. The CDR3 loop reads CASSEPVHSNQPQHF. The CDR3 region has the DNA TGTGCCAGCAGTGAACCGGTTCATAGCAATCAGCCCCAGCATTTT.

The CDR3 bases are TGTGCCAGCAGCTTACCCCGGGACAGAGAGAACACCGGGGAGCTGTTTTTT. It translates to CASSLPRDRENTGELFF. The V call is TRBV7-6, the J call TRBJ2-2; 7 nucleotides match TRBD1. The CDR3 sequence is 17 residues long. The V segment lost 2 bases and the J segment 1 base; nucleotides outside the gene matches: 7. Germline CDR1 is SGHVS and CDR2 is FNYEAQ.

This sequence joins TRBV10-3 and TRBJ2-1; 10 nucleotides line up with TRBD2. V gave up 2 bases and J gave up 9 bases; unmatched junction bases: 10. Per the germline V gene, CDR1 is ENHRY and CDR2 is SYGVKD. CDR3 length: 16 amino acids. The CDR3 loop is CAISEKGTSVLVEQFF. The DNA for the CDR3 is TGTGCCATCAGTGAGAAGGGGACTAGCGTATTGGTTGAGCAGTTCTTC.

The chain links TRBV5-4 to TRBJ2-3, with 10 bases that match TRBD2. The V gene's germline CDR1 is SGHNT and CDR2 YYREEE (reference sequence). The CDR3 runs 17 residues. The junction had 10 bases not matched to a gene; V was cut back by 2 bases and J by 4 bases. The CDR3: CASSFKRASGSSDTQYF. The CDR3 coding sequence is TGTGCCAGCAGCTTTAAAAGGGCTAGCGGGAGTTCAGATACGCAGTATTTT.